Shown below are 20 T cell receptor beta chains from a single sample sequenced in a study of metastatic and nonmetastatic thyroid tumors (dated by TCRdb to 2019 to 2021). Libraries were prepared through PCR. These reads were obtained on an Illumina HiSeq 4000. TCRdb applied fastp at Q25 and MiXCR to the public reads, then kept only in-frame beta chains. This sample is represented by tens of thousands of clones; around 15% of them were singletons. Jointly, the top ten make up almost 9.5% of the sample. No treatment had been received by any patient before thyroid surgery. Sequenced input: blood. The receptors originated from a male donor with papillary thyroid cancer or a benign thyroid nodule (not recorded which). Some clones in this sample may be carry-over from other donors' samples.

This clone was counted a few times. The chain recombines TRBV28 with TRBJ1-3; weak D call: TRBD1 (5 bases). Germline CDR1 reads MDHEN; CDR2 reads SYDVKM. The ends were cut back, 6 bases at V and 14 bases at J, with 17 bases in the middle. CDR3 length: 12 residues. The CDR3 DNA is TGTGCCAGCAGCTCGGACACTCGCTTTGTATATTTT. This encodes CASSSDTRFVYF. The whole variable domain, filled in from reference TRBV28 and TRBJ1-3, reads DVKVTQSSRYLVKRTGEKVFLECVQDMDHENMFWYRQDPGLGLRLIYFSYDVKMKEKGDIPEGYSVSREKKERFSLILESASTNQTSMYLCASSSDTRFVYFGEGSWLTVV.

A note on this clone: Within the sample, other DNA sequences also encode this same CDR3. This rearrangement joins TRBV20-1 to TRBJ2-5; weak D call: TRBD2 (5 bases). This CDR3 contains 15 residues. Germline-derived CDR1 and CDR2 are DFQATT and SNEGSKA (reference sequence). V lost 3 bases and J 5 bases, leaving 19 bases between the germline ends. CDR3 loop: CSASGILAGVETQYF. For the CDR3, the DNA is TGCAGTGCTAGCGGTATTCTAGCTGGGGTGGAGACCCAGTACTTC.

The rearrangement links TRBV28 to TRBJ2-3; D may match TRBD1 or TRBD2 (5 bases each). The CDR3 length is 16 residues. V was clipped by 6 bases and J by 10 bases, with 26 bases between them. Germline V gives CDR1 MDHEN, CDR2 SYDVKM. The CDR3 DNA sequence: TGTGCCAGCAGCCCTCCCATGACCATGGTCTTGGGGGCGCAGTATTTT. This codes for CASSPPMTMVLGAQYF.

This clone was seen many times. This chain joins TRBV5-1 and TRBJ2-5; D assignment may be TRBD1 or TRBD2 (5 bases each). There are 15 residues in the CDR3. CDR1 and CDR2 from the germline V gene are SGHRS and YFSETQ. V was trimmed by 1 base and J by 2 bases, leaving 12 bases between them. The CDR3 DNA follows: TGCGCCAGCAGCTTGACAGGACGAGGGCAAGAGACCCAGTACTTC. Translation: CASSLTGRGQETQYF.

Comments on this clone: Other DNA sequences of this sample code for an identical CDR3. The V call is TRBV2, the J call TRBJ2-1; 7 bases align to TRBD2. The CDR3 sequence is 21 residues long. The J segment lost 4 bases and the V segment lost 2 bases, leaving 23 bases of the junction unmatched. Germline assignment: CDR1 SNHLY and CDR2 FYNNEI. CDR3 nucleotide sequence: TGTGCCAGCAGTGAAATTGGATCCCCCTGGAGAGGCGGGAGCCGATACAATGAGCAGTTCTTC. Its protein is CASSEIGSPWRGGSRYNEQFF.

This clone was detected only a few times. Distinct nucleotide sequences in the sample also encode this CDR3. The chain uses TRBV19 and TRBJ1-2; the match to TRBD1 covers 9 bases. V dropped 6 bases and J dropped 3; count of bases not matched to a gene: 14. The CDR3 has 17 residues. Germline assignment: CDR1 LNHDA and CDR2 SQIVND (reference sequence). The CDR3 protein is CASSSVAGQGFYYGYTF. The CDR3 coding sequence is TGTGCCAGTAGCTCTGTCGCGGGACAGGGTTTCTACTATGGCTACACCTTC. The full variable domain, rest sourced from reference TRBV19 and TRBJ1-2, is DGGITQSPKYLFRKEGQNVTLSCEQNLNHDAMYWYRQDPGQGLRLIYYSQIVNDFQKGDIAEGYSVSREKKESFPLTVTSAQKNPTAFYLCASSSVAGQGFYYGYTFGSGTRLTVV.

As regards this clone: This may be a read error, as it is one base from a much larger clone. J is TRBJ2-5 and V is TRBV10-3; 11 bases are a match to TRBD1. CDR3 length: 13 amino acids. Trimming took 5 bases from V and 7 from J; bases not matched to a gene: 3. Germline CDR1 is ENHRY and CDR2 is SYGVKD. This CDR3 is CAISWGQGGTQYF. CDR3 DNA: TGTGCCATCAGTTGGGGACAGGGGGGGACCCAGTACTTC.

This clone was detected ten times or more. The DNA for the CDR3 is TGTGCCAGCAGGGCGGTTTCGGGACAGGGGATTTCATCGCAGTATTTT. It encodes CASRAVSGQGISSQYF. The chain has TRBV27 and TRBJ2-3; TRBD1 matches 10 bases. Germline CDR1 MNHEY, CDR2 SMNVEV (reference sequence). The CDR3 extends over 16 amino acids. The junction had 16 bases not matched to a gene; V was cut back by 6 bases and J by 10 bases.

This clone was recorded at least ten times. The genes are TRBV2 and TRBJ2-7; D might be TRBD1 or TRBD2, each matching 5 bases. Germline V gene lookup returns CDR1 SNHLY and CDR2 FYNNEI. Trimming removed 1 base from V and 3 bases from J, with 13 bases in between. There are 15 residues in the CDR3. The CDR3 region is CASSEGGTVNYEQYV. CDR3 bases: TGTGCCAGCAGTGAAGGGGGGACGGTGAACTACGAGCAGTACGTC.

This clone has only a few counts. A clone one base away is much larger, so this may be a read error. The V call is TRBV5-5, the J call TRBJ2-7, with TRBD1 matching over 8 bases. There are 15 residues in the CDR3. V trimming: 2 bases; J trimming: 3 bases; junction bases outside the gene matches: 7. Per the germline V gene, CDR1 is SGHKS and CDR2 is YYEKEE (reference sequence). The CDR3 bases are TGTGCCAGCAGCTTCTTGGTGACAGGGGTCTACGAGCAGTACTTC. Translation gives CASSFLVTGVYEQYF.

As concerns this clone: This may be a read error, as it is one base from a much larger clone. This chain joins TRBV18 and TRBJ1-1, with TRBD1 as a possible D gene (6 bases). Germline CDR1 is KGHSH and CDR2 is LQKENI. The CDR3 length is 15 residues. Trimming shortened V by 1 base and J by 4 bases, and 13 bases separated the two germline ends. CDR3 region: CASSPRDTVVTEAFF. The CDR3 bases are TGTGCCAGCTCACCACGGGACACGGTGGTCACTGAAGCTTTCTTT.

In this sample, this clone turned up many times. The rearrangement uses TRBV7-8 and TRBJ1-6, with D hard to call. The CDR3 contains 14 residues. Germline V gene sequence: CDR1 SGHVS, CDR2 FQNEAQ. Trimming removed 5 bases from V and 3 bases from J, with 8 bases in between. CDR3 in amino acids: CASSQRIYNSPLHF. CDR3 coding DNA: TGTGCCAGCAGCCAACGGATCTATAATTCACCCCTCCACTTT.

This clone was seen ten or more times. CDR3 sequence reads: CASSEFGELFF. The DNA for the CDR3 is TGTGCCAGCAGTGAATTCGGGGAGCTGTTTTTT. The J gene is TRBJ2-2, the V gene TRBV25-1, with D hard to call. The CDR3 consists of 11 residues. V was pared by 1 base and J by 7 bases, with 1 base between. Per germline, CDR1 MGHDK and CDR2 SYGVNS.

This clone showed up many times. The chain carries TRBV3-1 and TRBJ1-3; tentatively, D is TRBD1 (6 bases). V was cut by 3 bases and J by 4 bases, with 7 bases left in between. The CDR3 contains 13 residues. CDR1 and CDR2 (germline): LGHDT, YNNKEL (reference sequence). CDR3 sequence (DNA): TGTGCCAGCAGCCAGGGGGCAGGAAACACCATATATTTT. Its protein is CASSQGAGNTIYF. The whole variable domain, filled in from reference TRBV3-1 and TRBJ1-3, reads DTAVSQTPKYLVTQMGNDKSIKCEQNLGHDTMYWYKQDSKKFLKIMFSYNNKELIINETVPNRFSPKSPDKAHLNLHINSLELGDSAVYFCASSQGAGNTIYFGEGSWLTVV.

This clone was recorded at least ten times. Other DNA sequences in the sample encode the same CDR3. V and J are TRBV2 and TRBJ2-1, with TRBD2 as a possible D gene (5 bases). This CDR3 has 12 residues. Trimming cost V 7 bases and J 15 bases, with 19 bases left between them. Germline V gene sequence: CDR1 SNHLY, CDR2 FYNNEI. This chain's CDR3 is CASTPRGETPFF. The CDR3, as DNA: TGTGCCAGCACCCCTCGGGGAGAAACGCCGTTCTTC.

This clone was recorded a few times. Just one base apart from a much larger clone, this may be a read error. The chain uses TRBV20-1 and TRBJ2-5; D is undetermined. The V gene lost 3 bases and the J gene lost 5 bases, with 22 bases spanning the gap. Germline V gene lookup returns CDR1 DFQATT and CDR2 SNEGSKA (reference sequence). CDR3 length: 16 residues. DNA of the CDR3: TGCAGTGCTAGCCCGCCCCGGTACCGAGCTTGGGAGACCCAGTACTTC. It yields the protein CSASPPRYRAWETQYF.

The CDR3 region is CASSLIGYEQYF. DNA of the CDR3: TGTGCCAGCAGCTTAATAGGTTACGAGCAGTACTTC. The chain couples TRBV7-8 to TRBJ2-7; D not resolved. Trimming left V 2 bases short and J 4 bases short, with 6 bases between. This CDR3 is built from 12 residues. CDR1 and CDR2 (germline): SGHVS, FQNEAQ.

Ten or more counts support this clone. This sequence joins TRBV27 and TRBJ2-1; perhaps TRBD2 as D (6 bases). Trimming stripped 6 bases from V and 7 bases from J, with 19 bases between. The CDR3 length is 15 residues. CDR1 and CDR2 from the germline V gene are MNHEY and SMNVEV (reference sequence). CDR3 sequence: CASSPKIEAGNEQFF. DNA for the CDR3: TGTGCCAGCAGCCCCAAGATCGAGGCGGGAAATGAGCAGTTCTTC.

This clone was seen many times. The chain links TRBV2 to TRBJ2-1; 7 bases fit TRBD2. Germline V CDR1 and CDR2: SNHLY, FYNNEI. The CDR3 runs 17 residues. The junction had 9 bases not matched to a gene; V was cut back by 4 bases and J by 0 bases. CDR3 amino acids: CASSVGSGYSSYNEQFF. CDR3 DNA sequence: TGTGCCAGCAGTGTTGGTAGCGGGTACAGCTCCTACAATGAGCAGTTCTTC. The full variable domain, in which reference TRBV2 and TRBJ2-1 provide the parts outside the CDR3, is EPEVTQTPSHQVTQMGQEVILRCVPISNHLYFYWYRQILGQKVEFLVSFYNNEISEKSEIFDDQFSVERPDGSNFTLKIRSTKLEDSAMYFCASSVGSGYSSYNEQFFGPGTRLTVL.

The J gene is TRBJ2-1, the V gene TRBV7-3, with TRBD1 matching 10 bases. This CDR3 contains 15 residues. The V segment lost 4 bases and the J segment 8 bases; nucleotides outside the gene matches: 8. Germline V CDR1 and CDR2: SGHTA, FQGTGA. CDR3 residues: CASSSTWTGGDEQFF. CDR3 bases: TGTGCCAGCAGCTCCACCTGGACAGGGGGAGATGAGCAGTTCTTC. Using reference TRBV7-3 and TRBJ2-1 for the parts outside the CDR3, the full variable domain is GAGVSQTPSNKVTEKGKYVELRCDPISGHTALYWYRQSLGQGPEFLIYFQGTGAADDSGLPNDRFFAVRPEGSVSTLKIQRTERGDSAVYLCASSSTWTGGDEQFFGPGTRLTVL.